A single sample gave rise to the 2 T cell receptor beta chains below, sequenced in a study of blood T cell repertoires in COVID-19. The protocol was immunoSEQ multiplex PCR, while the TCRdb copy is restricted to in-frame clones and leaves out a portion. The sample holds 150,000 to 200,000 clones, about three quarters seen once. Input material: peripheral blood. All receptors come from an elderly woman with active or convalescent COVID-19.

The gene calls are TRBV6-5 and TRBJ1-1, with 7 bases identical to TRBD1. This CDR3 comprises 16 residues. The V and J ends lost 0 bases and 0 bases, in that order; junction bases with no gene match: 4. CDR1 and CDR2 (germline): MNHEY, SVGAGI. CDR3 region: CASSYSRGGLNTEAFF. The CDR3 DNA reads as TGTGCCAGCAGTTACTCGAGAGGGGGCTTGAACACTGAAGCTTTCTTT.

V usage is TRBV9 and J usage is TRBJ2-3, with TRBD2 identical over 9 bases. This CDR3 is built from 17 residues. V shed 3 bases, J shed 1 base, and the junction held 9 bases outside the gene matches. Germline V CDR1 and CDR2: SGDLS, YYNGEE. The CDR3 spells CASSGGPPSGGTDTQYF. The DNA for the CDR3 is TGTGCCAGCAGCGGAGGCCCCCCTAGCGGGGGCACAGATACGCAGTATTTT. The variable domain in full, completed from reference TRBV9 and TRBJ2-3, reads DSGVTQTPKHLITATGQRVTLRCSPRSGDLSVYWYQQSLDQGLQFLIQYYNGEERAKGNILERFSAQQFPDLHSELNLSSLELGDSALYFCASSGGPPSGGTDTQYFGPGTRLTVL.